This TCR beta chain comes out of a study of T cell responses to AZD1222 COVID-19 vaccine. Pooled together were second doses at about 4 or about 12 weeks. This table comes from immunoSEQ multiplex PCR, and its TCRdb copy is limited to in-frame clones, with some not included. The sample holds 160,000 or so clones, roughly 94% seen once. The study's findings and limits: Only 6 or 7 AZD1222 recipients tested seropositive at baseline. Repertoire sampling was restricted to post-peak T cell response timepoints.

This CDR3 has 15 amino acids. Trimming at V came to 3 bases and at J to 5 bases, leaving 4 bases not matched to a gene. In germline, CDR1 is SEHNR, CDR2 FQNEAQ (reference sequence). On this clone itself: Its antigen is still unknown.

The receptor comes from an adult who received the AZD1222 COVID-19 vaccine. The specimen was peripheral blood, collected 28 days after the second AZD1222 dose. The chain employs TRBV7-9 and TRBJ1-4, with 9 nucleotides matching TRBD1. CDR3 protein: CASSFTGGQNEKLFF. The CDR3 DNA reads as TGTGCCAGCAGCTTTACAGGGGGCCAAAATGAAAAACTGTTTTTT.